What follows is one T cell receptor beta chain and its context. What it recognizes is unknown. The V and J ends lost 4 bases and 8 bases, in that order; junction bases with no gene match: 7. The CDR3 length is 13 residues. CDR1 and CDR2 from the germline V gene are MDHEN and SYDVKM. The data were produced by immunoSEQ multiplex PCR, yet TCRdb's version contains in-frame clones alone and is incomplete. The sample lists tens of thousands of clones, approximately 90% occurring once. The data stem from a study of OX40 agonist ivuxolimab in advanced cancers. Across the whole study: Past anti-PD-1, anti-PD-L1 or anti-CTLA-4 therapy was accepted, and 40% had received some. Study outcomes and limitations: Dose levels from 0.1 to 3.0 mg/kg saw CD4+ and CD8+ blood T cells expand clonally by week 6. Among some nonresponders, normalized T-cell clonal expansion was also low.

The rearrangement joins TRBV28 to TRBJ1-2; 7 bases align to TRBD1. The starting material was CD4+ or CD8+ T cells sorted from blood, obtained in a trial of the OX40 agonist ivuxolimab. This clonotype originated in an adult with an advanced solid tumor such as melanoma, head and neck, liver or kidney cancer. Written as DNA, the CDR3 is TGTGCCAGCAGTTGGGACAGCGCAAGGGGCTACACCTTC. This gives the protein CASSWDSARGYTF.